This TCR beta chain was sequenced in a study of neurological immune-mediated disorders. General study points: Across subjects, expanded clones had no CDR3 amino acid sequences in common, pointing to private repertoires in all groups.

The team produced cDNA through 5'RACE using 10-nucleotide random UMIs. TCRdb itself ran the 5' RACE reads through MiXCR, one entry per CDR3 protein. The sample has roughly 36,000 distinct CDR3 sequences, roughly 14% seen once. This clonotype occurred many times. Its target is unknown. Unsorted libraries were generated from 2 million PBMCs held at -80 degrees C. The sequencing sample was made of PBMCs. The source of this sequence is a woman aged 45-65 years with HTLV-1-associated myelopathy (HAM/TSP).

CDR3 bases: TGCAGTGCTACGACAGGGTACAATCAGCCCCAGCATTTT. Translation gives CSATTGYNQPQHF. This chain connects TRBV20-1 to TRBJ1-5; 7 bases match TRBD1. CDR1 is DFQATT, CDR2 SNEGSKA, per germline (reference sequence). V was clipped by 4 bases and J by 3 bases; unmatched bases: 3. The CDR3 contains 13 residues.